This T cell receptor (beta chain) was profiled in a study of PD-1 blockade in classical Hodgkin lymphoma. This CDR3 has 13 amino acids. Germline CDR1 and CDR2: KGHSH and LQKENI. The germline V and J ends were trimmed by 6 bases and 5 bases, with 11 bases remaining between them. The sample's time point: newly diagnosed, previously untreated cHL patient sample. Comparison used PBMCs from newly diagnosed, untreated classical Hodgkin lymphoma. Method: immunoSEQ multiplex PCR; TCRdb's copy keeps in-frame clones and lacks some. The data hold around 27,000 clones, with roughly 90% observed a single time. The sequenced material came from peripheral blood mononuclear cells (PBMCs). The chain links TRBV18 to TRBJ1-5; possible D gene TRBD1, 5 bases. The receptor comes from a human donor with classical Hodgkin lymphoma. CDR3 sequence: CASSRQGYQPQHF. The CDR3, as DNA: TGTGCCAGCTCTCGTCAGGGTTATCAGCCCCAGCATTTT.